This T cell receptor beta chain was captured in a study of blood T cell repertoires in COVID-19. Study-level information: Material from acute and convalescent COVID-19 was sourced from the United States, Italy and Spain.

Seattle patients were enrolled while actively infected and followed longitudinally. This CDR3 is 14 amino acids long. Looked up from germline, CDR1 is LNHDA and CDR2 is SQIVND (reference sequence). V was pared by 9 bases and J by 1 base, with 6 bases of the junction left unmatched. The table lists this clone with a count of one. Clones were read by immunoSEQ multiplex PCR, and TCRdb kept only the in-frame ones, dropping some. The data show 150,000 or so clones, 85% to 90% seen once. The source material was peripheral blood. The source of this sequence is a man aged 55 to 70 with COVID-19, enrolled during active disease. This rearrangement joins TRBV19 to TRBJ1-5, with 7 bases lining up with TRBD1. In DNA form, the CDR3 reads TGTGCCAGCATGGACAGGAGGAGCAATCAGCCCCAGCATTTT. As protein: CASMDRRSNQPQHF.